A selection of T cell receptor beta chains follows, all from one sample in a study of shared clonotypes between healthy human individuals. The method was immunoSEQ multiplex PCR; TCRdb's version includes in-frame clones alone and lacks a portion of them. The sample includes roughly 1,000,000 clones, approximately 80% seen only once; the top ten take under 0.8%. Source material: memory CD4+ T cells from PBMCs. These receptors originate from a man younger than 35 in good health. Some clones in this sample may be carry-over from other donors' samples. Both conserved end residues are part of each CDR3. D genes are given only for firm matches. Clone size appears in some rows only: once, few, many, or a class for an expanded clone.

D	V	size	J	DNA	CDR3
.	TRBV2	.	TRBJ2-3	TGTGCCAGCAGTGAAAGGGACACGCAGTATTTT	CASSERDTQYF
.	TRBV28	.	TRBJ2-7	TGTGCCAGCAGCCCCGGAGGACAGAGCTCCTACGAGCAGTACTTC	CASSPGGQSSYEQYF
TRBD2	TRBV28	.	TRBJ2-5	TGTGCCAGCAGCTATCGACTAGCGGGAGCAGAGACCCAGTACTTC	CASSYRLAGAETQYF
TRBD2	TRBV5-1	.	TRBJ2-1	TGCGCCAGCAGCCGAAGCGGGGACAATGAGCAGTTCTTC	CASSRSGDNEQFF
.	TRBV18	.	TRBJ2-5	TGTGCCAGCTCGGGGCGGACGGTGGAAGAGACCCAGTACTTC	CASSGRTVEETQYF
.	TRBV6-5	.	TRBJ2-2	TGTGCCAGCAGTTACCCCGGGGCAAACACCGGGGAGCTGTTTTTT	CASSYPGANTGELFF
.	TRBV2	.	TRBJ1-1	TGTGCCAGCACCTTGGGGGGGCGAGGAACTGAAGCTTTCTTT	CASTLGGRGTEAFF
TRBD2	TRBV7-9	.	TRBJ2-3	TGTGCCAGCACCCTAGCGGGCACAGATACGCAGTATTTT	CASTLAGTDTQYF
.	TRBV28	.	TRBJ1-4	TGTGCCAGCAGTGAACAGGGCTATATCTCAGAAAAACTGTTTTTT	CASSEQGYISEKLFF
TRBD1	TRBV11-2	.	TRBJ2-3	TGTGCCAGCAGCCGAGACAGGGGGCGCCTCACAGATACGCAGTATTTT	CASSRDRGRLTDTQYF
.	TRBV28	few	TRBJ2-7	TGTGCCAGCATGGTGGGATCCTACGAGCAGTACTTC	CASMVGSYEQYF
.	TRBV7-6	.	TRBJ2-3	TGTGCCAGCGGCCGGGTCGTTAACTCAGATACGCAGTATTTT	CASGRVVNSDTQYF
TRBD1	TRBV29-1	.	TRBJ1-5	TGCAGCGTTGCCGGACAGGGCAATCAGCCCCAGCATTTT	CSVAGQGNQPQHF
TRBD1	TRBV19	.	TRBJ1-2	TGTGCCAGTAGGGTATCCGGGACAGCTCATGGCTACACCTTC	CASRVSGTAHGYTF
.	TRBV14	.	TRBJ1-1	TGTGCCAGCAGCCAAGGCACTGAAGCTTTCTTT	CASSQGTEAFF
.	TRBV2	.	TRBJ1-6	TGTGCCAGCAGCGAAAGATCTGGCGCTGGGGGCTCACCCCTCCACTTT	CASSERSGAGGSPLHF
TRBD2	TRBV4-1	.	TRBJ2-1	TGCGCCAGCAGCAAGCCCCCGGGACTAGCGGGTGACAATGAGCAGTTCTTC	CASSKPPGLAGDNEQFF
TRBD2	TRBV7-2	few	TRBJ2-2	TGTGCCAGCAGCCGGACTAGCGCTGACACCGGGGAGCTGTTTTTT	CASSRTSADTGELFF
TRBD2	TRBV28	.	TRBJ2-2	TGTGCCAGCAGTTTATACGGGAGGGCCTACACCGGGGAGCTGTTTTTT	CASSLYGRAYTGELFF
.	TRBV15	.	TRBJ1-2	TGTGCCACCAGCAGAGACACGGGGGCGCGGTATGGCTACACCTTC	CATSRDTGARYGYTF
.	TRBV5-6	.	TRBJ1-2	TGTGCCAGCGGTACAGGGACCTATGGCTACACCTTC	CASGTGTYGYTF
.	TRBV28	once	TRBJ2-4	TGTGCCACCAGGATAAACGATAAAAACATTCAGTACTTC	CATRINDKNIQYF
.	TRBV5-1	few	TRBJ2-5	TGCGCCAGCAGCCTGGGGGGTACCCAAGAGACCCAGTACTTC	CASSLGGTQETQYF
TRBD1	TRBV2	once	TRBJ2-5	TGTGCCAGCAGGGTTGACAGGGACCAAGAGACCCAGTACTTC	CASRVDRDQETQYF
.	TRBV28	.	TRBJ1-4	TGTGCCAGCAGTTTAGGGGGAAGGTTTGAAAAACTGTTTTTT	CASSLGGRFEKLFF
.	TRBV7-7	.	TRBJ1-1	TGTGCCAGCAGCCGGGACGTAAGCGACACTGAAGCTTTCTTT	CASSRDVSDTEAFF
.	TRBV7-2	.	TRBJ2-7	TGTGCCAGCAGCTTAGCCGGACTGGGCCCCTCCTCCTACGAGCAGTACTTC	CASSLAGLGPSSYEQYF
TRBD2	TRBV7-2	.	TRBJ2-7	TGTGCCAGCAGCTCGGGACTAGCGGGAGGGAATACCTACGAGCAGTACTTC	CASSSGLAGGNTYEQYF
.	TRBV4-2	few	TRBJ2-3	TGTGCCAGCAGCCGCGAAGAGGGCCAGGCAGATACGCAGTATTTT	CASSREEGQADTQYF
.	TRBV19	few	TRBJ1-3	TGTGCCAGTAGTATGAATCAGTTCTCTGGAAACACCATATATTTT	CASSMNQFSGNTIYF
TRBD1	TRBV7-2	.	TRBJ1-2	TGTGCCAGCAGCTCCGGGACAGGGGGCCGTTATGGCTACACCTTC	CASSSGTGGRYGYTF
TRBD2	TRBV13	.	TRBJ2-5	TGTGCCAGCAGTAATAGCGGGGGCGCAATAGAGGAGACCCAGTACTTC	CASSNSGGAIEETQYF
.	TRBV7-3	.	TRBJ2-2	TGTGCCAGCAGCCCCAACTCCCCCGGGGAGCTGTTTTTT	CASSPNSPGELFF
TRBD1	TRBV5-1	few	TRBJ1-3	TGCGCCAGCAGCTCCCGACAGGGAGTCCCCGGGTCTGGAAACACCATATATTTT	CASSSRQGVPGSGNTIYF
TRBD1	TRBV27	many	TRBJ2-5	TGTGCCAGCCAGGGGGTTGGAGAGACCCAGTACTTC	CASQGVGETQYF
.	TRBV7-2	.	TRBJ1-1	TGTGCCAGCAGCCATACCAAAACTGAAGCTTTCTTT	CASSHTKTEAFF
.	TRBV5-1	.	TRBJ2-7	TGCGCCAGCAGCTTGGCCCAGGATTCCTACGAGCAGTACTTC	CASSLAQDSYEQYF
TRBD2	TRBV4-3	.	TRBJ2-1	TGCGCCAGCAGCCGGGGTCTAGCGGGAGGTGACAATGAGCAGTTCTTC	CASSRGLAGGDNEQFF
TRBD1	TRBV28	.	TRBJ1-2	TGTGCCAGCCAGACGGGACAGGCGAACTATGGCTACACCTTC	CASQTGQANYGYTF
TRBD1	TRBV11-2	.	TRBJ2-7	TGTGCCAGCAGCTTAGTGGAAGGACAGGGGGCCTACGAGCAGTACTTC	CASSLVEGQGAYEQYF
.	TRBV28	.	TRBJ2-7	TGTGCCAGCAGTCGAAAATCCCTGAGGACACTACGACCCTACGAGCAGTACTTC	CASSRKSLRTLRPYEQYF